Sequencing of this T cell receptor (beta chain) was carried out in a study of OX40 agonist ivuxolimab in advanced cancers. Overall study: Patients in dose escalation had liver, melanoma, kidney or head and neck cancers. Cohort: around 83% men, mean age about 60, aged roughly 20 to 79. Notes on the study in general: Fewer expanded clones were found on average in CD4+ than in CD8+ T cells.

Libraries were prepared by immunoSEQ multiplex PCR; TCRdb keeps only in-frame clonotypes and omits some of them. The data hold around 67,000 clones, with 88% observed a single time. On this clone: The antigen is not known.

This specimen was CD4+ or CD8+ T cells sorted from blood, taken in a trial of the OX40 agonist ivuxolimab. The clonotype was recovered from an adult with an advanced solid tumor such as melanoma, head and neck, liver or kidney cancer.

The CDR3 loop is CASSGGAYNSPLHF. The CDR3 coding sequence is TGTGCCAGCAGTGGCGGGGCGTATAATTCACCCCTCCACTTT. The chain employs TRBV6-6 and TRBJ1-6; D perhaps matches TRBD1 (5 bases). Trimming took off 5 bases at V and 4 bases at J, with 9 bases between the two ends. The CDR3 totals 14 residues. CDR1 is MNHNY, CDR2 SVGAGI, per germline (reference sequence).